These T cell receptor beta chains were read from a single sample in a study of beta chain features in type 1 diabetes. Profiling relied on immunoSEQ multiplex PCR, and the TCRdb table lists in-frame clones only, not all of them. Here the sample spans approximately 170,000 clones, around 7.9% being singletons. Material for sequencing was central memory CD4+ T cells from blood. Every receptor here comes from a man younger than 35 with type 1 diabetes. The CDR3 runs from the conserved cysteine through the conserved F or W. Each record gives: D gene, J gene, V gene, clone size, CDR3 DNA, CDR3 protein. The D gene is left open where the match is weak. Expanded clones get a size class; other rows say once, few or many, or leave the size out.

TRBD1	TRBJ1-4	TRBV30	many	TGTGCCTCGCCGGGGGACAGGGGTTATGAAAAACTGTTTTTT	CASPGDRGYEKLFF
.	TRBJ2-6	TRBV10-2	few	TGCGCCAGCAGTGATCCAGGGGCTGGGGCCAACGTCCTGACTTTC	CASSDPGAGANVLTF
.	TRBJ2-3	TRBV19	.	TGTGCCAGTAGTCAGCAGGGGAAAACAGATACGCAGTATTTT	CASSQQGKTDTQYF
.	TRBJ1-2	TRBV6-1	many	TGTGCCAGCAGTGGAGTGACTAACTATGGCTACACCTTC	CASSGVTNYGYTF
.	TRBJ2-2	TRBV28	.	TGTGCCAGCAGGCCATCCCCGGGACGGGGGATCAGCGGGGAGCTGTTTTTT	CASRPSPGRGISGELFF
.	TRBJ1-1	TRBV18	.	TGTGCCAGCTCACCAATCAGGAACACTGAAGCTTTCTTT	CASSPIRNTEAFF
.	TRBJ2-3	TRBV5-4	few	TGTGCCAGCAGCTTGCGGGAGTTGACAGATACGCAGTATTTT	CASSLRELTDTQYF
TRBD1	TRBJ1-1	TRBV10-3	few	TGTGCCATCAAGCCACAGGGGGGTGACACTGAAGCTTTCTTT	CAIKPQGGDTEAFF
TRBD2	TRBJ2-5	TRBV5-1	few	TGCGCCAGCAGCCCCGGACTAGCGGCTTTTCAAGAGACCCAGTACTTC	CASSPGLAAFQETQYF
.	TRBJ1-5	TRBV4-2	few	TGTGCCAGCAGCCAAGACCTAAGCAATCAGCCCCAGCATTTT	CASSQDLSNQPQHF
.	TRBJ1-4	TRBV5-4	.	TGTGCCAGCAGCCTGTCCAACACAGGTGGCGAAAAACTGTTTTTT	CASSLSNTGGEKLFF
.	TRBJ2-7	TRBV9	few	TGTGCCAGCAGCGTAGCTAACTCCTACGAGCAGTACTTC	CASSVANSYEQYF
.	TRBJ1-4	TRBV28	few	TGTGCCAGCAGTGGTAGCTCACATGCTAATGAAAAACTGTTTTTT	CASSGSSHANEKLFF